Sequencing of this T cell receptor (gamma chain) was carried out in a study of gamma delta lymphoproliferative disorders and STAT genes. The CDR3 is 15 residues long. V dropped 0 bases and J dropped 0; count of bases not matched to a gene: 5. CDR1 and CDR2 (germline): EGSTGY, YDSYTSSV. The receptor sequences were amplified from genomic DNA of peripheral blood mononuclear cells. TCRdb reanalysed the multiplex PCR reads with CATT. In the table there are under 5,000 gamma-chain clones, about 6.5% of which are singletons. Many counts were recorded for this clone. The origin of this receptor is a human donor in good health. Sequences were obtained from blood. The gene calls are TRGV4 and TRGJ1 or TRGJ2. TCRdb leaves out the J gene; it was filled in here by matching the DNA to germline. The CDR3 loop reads CATWDGPWNYYKKLF. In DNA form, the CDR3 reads TGTGCCACCTGGGATGGGCCGTGGAATTATTATAAGAAACTCTTT.